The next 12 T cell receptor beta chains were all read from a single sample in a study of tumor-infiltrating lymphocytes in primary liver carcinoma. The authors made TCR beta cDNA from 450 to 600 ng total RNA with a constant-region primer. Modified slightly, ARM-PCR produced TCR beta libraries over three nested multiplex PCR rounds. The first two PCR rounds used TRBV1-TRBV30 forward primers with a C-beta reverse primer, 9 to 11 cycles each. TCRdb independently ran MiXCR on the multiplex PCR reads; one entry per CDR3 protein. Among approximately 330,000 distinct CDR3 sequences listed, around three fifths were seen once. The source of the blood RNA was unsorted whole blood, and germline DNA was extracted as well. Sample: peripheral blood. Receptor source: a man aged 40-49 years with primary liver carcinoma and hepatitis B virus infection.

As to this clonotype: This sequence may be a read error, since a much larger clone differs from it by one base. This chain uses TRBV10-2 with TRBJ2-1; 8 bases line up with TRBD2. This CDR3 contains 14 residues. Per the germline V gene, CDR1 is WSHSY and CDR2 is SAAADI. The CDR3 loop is CVSSDSGTGGEQFF. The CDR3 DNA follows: TGCGTCAGCAGTGATAGCGGGACGGGCGGTGAGCAGTTCTTC.

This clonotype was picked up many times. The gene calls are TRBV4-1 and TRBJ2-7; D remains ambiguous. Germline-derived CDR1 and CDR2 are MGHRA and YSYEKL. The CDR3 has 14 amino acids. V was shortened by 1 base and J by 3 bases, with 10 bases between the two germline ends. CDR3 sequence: CASSQGPENYEQYF. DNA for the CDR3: TGCGCCAGCAGCCAAGGCCCAGAAAACTACGAGCAGTACTTC.

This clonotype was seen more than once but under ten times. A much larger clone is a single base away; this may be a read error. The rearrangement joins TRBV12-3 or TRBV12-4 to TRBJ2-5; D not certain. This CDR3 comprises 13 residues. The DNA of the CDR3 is TGTGCCAGCAGTGGGATTCCCCAAGAGGCCCAGTACTTC. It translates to CASSGIPQEAQYF.

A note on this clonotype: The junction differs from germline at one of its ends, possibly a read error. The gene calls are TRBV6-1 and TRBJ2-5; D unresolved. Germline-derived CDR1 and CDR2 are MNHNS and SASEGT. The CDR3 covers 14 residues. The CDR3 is CACSEDVEQEAQYF. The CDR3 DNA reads TGTGCCTGCAGTGAAGATGTAGAACAAGAGGCCCAGTACTTC.

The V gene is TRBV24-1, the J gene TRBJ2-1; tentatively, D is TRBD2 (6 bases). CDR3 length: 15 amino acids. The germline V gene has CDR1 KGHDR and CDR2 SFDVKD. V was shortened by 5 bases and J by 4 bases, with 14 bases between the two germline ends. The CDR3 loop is CATSGASDLYNEQFF. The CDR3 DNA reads TGTGCCACCAGTGGTGCTAGCGACCTTTACAATGAGCAGTTCTTC.

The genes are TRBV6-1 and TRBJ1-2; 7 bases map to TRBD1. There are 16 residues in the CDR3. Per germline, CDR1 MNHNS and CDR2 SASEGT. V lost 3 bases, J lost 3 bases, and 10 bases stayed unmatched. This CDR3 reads CASSENIRDRYYGYTF. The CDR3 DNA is TGTGCCAGCAGTGAGAACATCCGGGACAGATACTATGGCTACACCTTC.

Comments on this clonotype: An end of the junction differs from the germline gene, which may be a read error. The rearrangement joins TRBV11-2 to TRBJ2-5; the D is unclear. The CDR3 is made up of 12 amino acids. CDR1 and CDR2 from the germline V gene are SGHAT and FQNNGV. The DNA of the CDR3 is TGTACCAGCAGCTTAGATCCGGGTCCCCAGTACTTC. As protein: CTSSLDPGPQYF.

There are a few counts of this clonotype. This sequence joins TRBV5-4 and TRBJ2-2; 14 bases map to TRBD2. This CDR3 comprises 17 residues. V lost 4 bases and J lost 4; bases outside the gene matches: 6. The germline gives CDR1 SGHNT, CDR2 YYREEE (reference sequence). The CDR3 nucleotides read TGTGCCAGCAGCAAGGGACTAGCGGGAGAAGGCACCGGGGAGCTGTTTTTT. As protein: CASSKGLAGEGTGELFF.

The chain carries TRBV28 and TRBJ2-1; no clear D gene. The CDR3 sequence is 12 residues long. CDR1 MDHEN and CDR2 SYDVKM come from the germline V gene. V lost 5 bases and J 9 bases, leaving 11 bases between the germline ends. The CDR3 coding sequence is TGTGCCAGCAGTCGATTATTCCGTGAGCAGTTCTTC. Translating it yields CASSRLFREQFF.

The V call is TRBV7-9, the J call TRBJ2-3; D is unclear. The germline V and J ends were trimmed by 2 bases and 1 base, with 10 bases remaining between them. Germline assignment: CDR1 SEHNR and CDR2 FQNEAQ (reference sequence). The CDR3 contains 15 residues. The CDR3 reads CASSLSAERTDTQYF. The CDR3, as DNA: TGTGCCAGCAGCTTATCGGCGGAGCGCACAGATACGCAGTATTTT.

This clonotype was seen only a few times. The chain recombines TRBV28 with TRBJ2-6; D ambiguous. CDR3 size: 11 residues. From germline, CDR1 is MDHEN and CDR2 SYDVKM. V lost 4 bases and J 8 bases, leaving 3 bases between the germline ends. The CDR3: CASSSPNVLTF. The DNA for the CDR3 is TGTGCCAGCAGTTCCCCCAACGTCCTGACTTTC. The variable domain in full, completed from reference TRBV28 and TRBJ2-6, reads DVKVTQSSRYLVKRTGEKVFLECVQDMDHENMFWYRQDPGLGLRLIYFSYDVKMKEKGDIPEGYSVSREKKERFSLILESASTNQTSMYLCASSSPNVLTFGAGSRLTVL.

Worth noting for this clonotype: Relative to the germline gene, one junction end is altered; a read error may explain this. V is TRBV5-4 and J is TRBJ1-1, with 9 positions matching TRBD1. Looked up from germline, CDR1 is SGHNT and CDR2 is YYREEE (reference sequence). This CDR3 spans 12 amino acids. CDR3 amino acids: CTSRRDRDQAFF. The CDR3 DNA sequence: TGTACCAGCAGGCGGGACAGGGACCAAGCTTTCTTT.